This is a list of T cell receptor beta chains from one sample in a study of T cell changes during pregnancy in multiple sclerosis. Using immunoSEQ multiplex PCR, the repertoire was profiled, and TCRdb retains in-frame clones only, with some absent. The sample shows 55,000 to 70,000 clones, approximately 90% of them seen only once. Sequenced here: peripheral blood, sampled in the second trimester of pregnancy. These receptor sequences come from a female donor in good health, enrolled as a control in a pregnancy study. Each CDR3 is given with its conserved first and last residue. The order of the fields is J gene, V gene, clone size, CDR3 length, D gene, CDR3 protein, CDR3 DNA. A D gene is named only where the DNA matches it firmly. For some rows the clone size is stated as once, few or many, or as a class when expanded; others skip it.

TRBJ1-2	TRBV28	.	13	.	CASSRGDRGGYTF	TGTGCCAGCAGCCGGGGGGACCGCGGGGGCTACACCTTC
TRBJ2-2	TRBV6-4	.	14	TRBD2	CASSASGSTGELFF	TGTGCCAGCAGTGCTAGCGGGAGCACCGGGGAGCTGTTTTTT
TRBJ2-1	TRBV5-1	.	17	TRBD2	CASRTNSGRPLDAEQFF	TGCGCCAGCCGGACGAATAGCGGGAGGCCGCTTGATGCTGAGCAGTTCTTC
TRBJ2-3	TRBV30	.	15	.	CAWTPTDTSTDTQYF	TGTGCCTGGACCCCGACAGACACTAGCACAGATACGCAGTATTTT
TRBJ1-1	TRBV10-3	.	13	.	CASLGGDYTEAFF	TGTGCCAGTCTAGGGGGGGACTACACTGAAGCTTTCTTT
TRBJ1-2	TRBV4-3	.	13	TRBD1	CASSLGGGDGYTF	TGCGCCAGCAGCCTTGGAGGGGGCGATGGCTACACCTTC
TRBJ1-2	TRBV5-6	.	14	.	CASSSLSQLYGYTF	TGTGCCAGCAGCTCCCTTAGCCAGTTGTATGGCTACACCTTC
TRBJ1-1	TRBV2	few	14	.	CASSLIRQDTEAFF	TGTGCCAGCAGCTTGATTCGACAGGACACTGAAGCTTTCTTT
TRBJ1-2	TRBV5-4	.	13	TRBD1	CASSETGEVGYTF	TGTGCCAGCAGCGAGACAGGGGAGGTTGGCTACACCTTC
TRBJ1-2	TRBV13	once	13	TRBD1	CASSPRTGVGYTF	TGTGCCAGCAGCCCGCGGACAGGGGTCGGCTACACCTTC
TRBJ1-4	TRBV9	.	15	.	CASSSRGLANEKLFF	TGTGCCAGCAGCTCCAGGGGTTTAGCTAATGAAAAACTGTTTTTT
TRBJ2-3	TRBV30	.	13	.	CAWRSGSTDTQYF	TGTGCCTGGAGATCGGGAAGTACAGATACGCAGTATTTT
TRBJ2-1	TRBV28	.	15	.	CASSLWGALYNEQFF	TGTGCCAGCAGTTTATGGGGGGCCCTATACAATGAGCAGTTCTTC
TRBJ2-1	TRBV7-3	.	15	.	CASSPSGQHYNEQFF	TGTGCCAGCAGCCCCTCGGGACAACACTACAATGAGCAGTTCTTC
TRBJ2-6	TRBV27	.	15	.	CASSPAGQGANVLTF	TGTGCCAGCAGCCCCGCGGGACAGGGGGCCAACGTCCTGACTTTC
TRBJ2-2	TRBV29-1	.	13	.	CSVYVGGTGELFF	TGCAGCGTTTATGTAGGAGGCACCGGGGAGCTGTTTTTT
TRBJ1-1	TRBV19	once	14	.	CASRAGSLNTEAFF	TGTGCCAGTAGGGCGGGGAGTTTGAACACTGAAGCTTTCTTT
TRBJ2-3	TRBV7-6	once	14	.	CASSLTESTDTQYF	TGTGCCAGCAGCTTAACAGAAAGCACAGATACGCAGTATTTT
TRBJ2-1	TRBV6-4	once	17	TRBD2	CASSDSSTSGEYNEQFF	TGTGCCAGCAGTGACTCCTCGACTAGCGGGGAGTACAATGAGCAGTTCTTC
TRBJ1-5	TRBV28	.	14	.	CASSFESSNQPQHF	TGTGCCAGCAGCTTCGAAAGCAGCAATCAGCCCCAGCATTTT
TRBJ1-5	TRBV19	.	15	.	CASKWAGNSNQPQHF	TGTGCCAGTAAGTGGGCGGGTAATAGCAATCAGCCCCAGCATTTT
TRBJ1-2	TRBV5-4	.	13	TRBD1	CASSSQGNYGYTF	TGTGCCAGCAGCTCACAGGGGAACTATGGCTACACCTTC
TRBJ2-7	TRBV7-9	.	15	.	CASSPPSGRSYEQYF	TGTGCCAGCAGCCCCCCCAGCGGACGCAGCTACGAGCAGTACTTC
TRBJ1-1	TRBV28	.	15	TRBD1	CASSLTTGTGTEAFF	TGTGCCAGCAGTCTAACGACAGGGACTGGCACTGAAGCTTTCTTT
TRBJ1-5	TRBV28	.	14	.	CASSSGGTHQPQHF	TGTGCCAGCAGTTCTGGAGGGACGCATCAGCCCCAGCATTTT
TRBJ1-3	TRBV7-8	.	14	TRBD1	CASRQGAPGNTIYF	TGTGCCAGCAGACAGGGGGCGCCTGGAAACACCATATATTTT
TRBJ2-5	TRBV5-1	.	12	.	CASRPGEETQYF	TGCGCCAGCAGACCCGGGGAAGAGACCCAGTACTTC
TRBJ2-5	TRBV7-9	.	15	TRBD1	CASTDRGAGWETQYF	TGTGCCAGCACCGACAGGGGGGCCGGATGGGAGACCCAGTACTTC
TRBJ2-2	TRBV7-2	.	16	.	CASSLWTASNTGELFF	TGTGCCAGCAGCTTATGGACAGCCTCGAACACCGGGGAGCTGTTTTTT
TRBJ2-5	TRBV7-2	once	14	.	CASSLAGTQETQYF	TGTGCCAGCAGCTTAGCGGGCACTCAAGAGACCCAGTACTTC
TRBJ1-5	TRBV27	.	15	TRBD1	CASSPGTGGNQPQHF	TGTGCCAGCAGCCCGGGGACAGGGGGCAATCAGCCCCAGCATTTT
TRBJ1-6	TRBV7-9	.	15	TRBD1	CASRGRQGLNSPLHF	TGTGCCAGCAGGGGGAGACAGGGGTTGAATTCACCCCTCCACTTT
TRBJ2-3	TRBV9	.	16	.	CASSAQGGRSTDTQYF	TGTGCCAGCAGCGCGCAGGGGGGACGCAGCACAGATACGCAGTATTTT
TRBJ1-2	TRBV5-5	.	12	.	CASSLDSSGYTF	TGTGCCAGCAGCTTGGATTCCTCTGGCTACACCTTC
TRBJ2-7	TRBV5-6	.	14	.	CASSLGGQSYEQYF	TGTGCCAGCAGCTTGGGGGGGCAATCCTACGAGCAGTACTTC
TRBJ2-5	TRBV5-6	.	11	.	CASSFRETQYF	TGTGCCAGCAGCTTCCGAGAGACCCAGTACTTC
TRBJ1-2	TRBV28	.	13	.	CASRLPAADGYTF	TGTGCCAGCAGGCTACCAGCGGCGGATGGCTACACCTTC
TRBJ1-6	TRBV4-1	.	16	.	CASSHLTKGGNSPLHF	TGCGCCAGCAGCCACCTCACTAAAGGGGGTAATTCACCCCTCCACTTT
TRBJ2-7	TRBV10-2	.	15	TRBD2	CATRGLAGKIGEQYF	TGCGCCACCCGGGGACTAGCGGGAAAAATAGGCGAGCAGTACTTC
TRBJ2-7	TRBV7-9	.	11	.	CASSLSYEQYF	TGTGCCAGCAGCCTCTCCTACGAGCAGTACTTC
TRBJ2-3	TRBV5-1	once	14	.	CASSLGGYTDTQYF	TGCGCCAGCAGCTTGGGCGGGTATACGGATACGCAGTATTTT
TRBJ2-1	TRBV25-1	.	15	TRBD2	CASSDLWREANEQFF	TGTGCCAGCAGTGACCTATGGCGGGAGGCTAATGAGCAGTTCTTC
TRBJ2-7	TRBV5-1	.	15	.	CASSLDGLPAYEQYF	TGCGCCAGCAGCTTGGACGGACTGCCGGCCTACGAGCAGTACTTC
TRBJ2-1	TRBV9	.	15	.	CASSPGGLSYNEQFF	TGTGCCAGCAGCCCCGGGGGGCTCTCCTACAATGAGCAGTTCTTC
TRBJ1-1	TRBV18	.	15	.	CASSPRFREGTEAFF	TGTGCCAGCTCACCACGGTTCAGGGAGGGCACTGAAGCTTTCTTT
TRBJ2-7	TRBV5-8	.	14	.	CASSLGQGPYEQYF	TGTGCCAGCAGCTTGGGTCAGGGCCCCTACGAGCAGTACTTC
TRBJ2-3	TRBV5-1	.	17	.	CASSLGGRGGGADTQYF	TGCGCCAGCAGCTTGGGGGGAAGAGGAGGTGGCGCAGATACGCAGTATTTT
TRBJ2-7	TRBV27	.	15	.	CASSSLFQGTYEQYF	TGTGCCAGCAGTTCCCTCTTCCAGGGGACCTACGAGCAGTACTTC
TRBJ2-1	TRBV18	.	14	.	CASSRRGSYNEQFF	TGTGCCAGCTCCCGCAGGGGCTCCTACAATGAGCAGTTCTTC
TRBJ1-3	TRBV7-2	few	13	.	CASSLVQGNTIYF	TGTGCCAGCAGCTTAGTACAGGGAAACACCATATATTTT
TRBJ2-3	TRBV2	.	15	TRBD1	CASSLDRGARDTQYF	TGTGCCAGCAGTCTTGACAGGGGCGCCAGAGATACGCAGTATTTT
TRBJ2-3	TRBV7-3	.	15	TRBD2	CASSLPTSGIDTQYF	TGTGCCAGCAGCTTACCGACTAGCGGGATAGATACGCAGTATTTT
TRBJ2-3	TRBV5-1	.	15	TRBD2	CASSLVGLVSDTQYF	TGCGCCAGCAGCTTGGTGGGACTAGTGTCAGATACGCAGTATTTT
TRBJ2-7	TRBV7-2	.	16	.	CASSFYVSGTDNEQYF	TGTGCCAGCAGCTTTTACGTCTCCGGGACTGACAACGAGCAGTACTTC
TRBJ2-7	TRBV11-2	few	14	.	CASSLAGAPYEQYF	TGTGCCAGCAGCTTAGCGGGAGCTCCCTACGAGCAGTACTTC
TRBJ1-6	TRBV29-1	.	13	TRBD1	CSASGGFNSPLHF	TGCAGCGCATCAGGGGGCTTTAATTCACCCCTCCACTTT
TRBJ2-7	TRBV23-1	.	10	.	CASSPYEQYF	TGCGCCAGCAGTCCTTACGAGCAGTACTTC
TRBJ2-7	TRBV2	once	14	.	CASRAEEISYEQYF	TGTGCCAGCAGGGCCGAGGAGATCTCCTACGAGCAGTACTTC
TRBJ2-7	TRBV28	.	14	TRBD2	CASSYGTGGGEQYF	TGTGCCAGCAGTTATGGTACGGGAGGGGGCGAGCAGTACTTC